This TCR beta chain appears in the sequencing data of a study of human T cells and chemical hapten exposure. Points from the study as a whole: Expanded TCRs created a significantly greater count of big CDR3 similarity clusters than controls did.

This clonotype was observed a handful of times. No antigen is known for it. Germline CDR1 SGHVS, CDR2 FQNEAQ. Trimming shortened V by 2 bases and J by 0 bases, and 11 bases separated the two germline ends. This CDR3 spans 15 amino acids. Authors' methods: Sequenced samples showed a median of around 91,000 TCRs each, with counts running from about 20,000 to 690,000. From the RACE reads, TCRdb called clonotypes with MiXCR, one entry per CDR3 protein. The authors' filters were not applied to this entry. The sample consists of some 350,000 distinct CDR3 sequences, under 6.5% of them appearing once. Time point defined: patch test 2, 6 weeks after DPC sensitization. Specified treatment: therapeutic diphenylcyclopropenone sensitization with weekly scalp DPC. Blood draws preceded each patch test application.

The receptor was isolated from a woman in her late teens or twenties with alopecia areata. Some clones in this sample may be carry-over from other donors' samples. The chain recombines TRBV7-8 with TRBJ2-7; D is unclear. The material was whole blood, obtained in connection with sensitization to the hapten diphenylcyclopropenone (DPC). The CDR3 is CASSLYSQSSYEQYF. Here the CDR3 DNA reads TGTGCCAGCAGCTTATACTCTCAAAGCTCCTACGAGCAGTACTTC.